This T cell receptor beta chain was profiled in a study of blood T cell repertoires in COVID-19 (TCRdb year 2020). About the full investigation: The collaborator samples originated in the United States, Italy and Spain and spanned the acute and convalescent phases of COVID-19. The samples were drawn from two sources: the first 160 participants of the ongoing ImmuneRACE study, and fewer than 1,500 subjects contributed by 6 global collaborators. Sample metadata almost always included a de-identified subject ID, COVID-19 status, age in years and sex. The material from the prospective study consisted of cDNA or gDNA derived from T cells, B-cell-depleted T cells, or PBMCs. Where available, HLA class I and class II types were taken from metadata supplied by the sample provider and were not determined by assay-based typing. The repertoires were made available in a free public database intended to serve as a resource for research on the immune response to SARS-CoV-2. The dataset comprised deeply sampled blood TCRbeta repertoires from subjects exposed to, actively infected with, or recovered from COVID-19. On the study overall, not on this receptor specifically: The quantity of clinical and demographic metadata differed by source and by participant and was supplied without curation.

Participants in the prospective study were aged about 18 to 100 years, lived in over 20 United States geographic areas, and enrolled through a virtual design. In the prospective study, participants were assigned to cohorts based on the clinical history participants reported in a screening survey and a study questionnaire. For ImmuneRACE Cohort 3, a participant was defined as recovered based on two consecutive negative NP/OP PCR tests, clearance by a healthcare professional, or resolution of symptoms. In the prospective study, mobile phlebotomists collected whole blood, serum and a nasopharyngeal or oropharyngeal swab from each participant. Participants in the prospective study had the option to provide additional blood draws and questionnaires over a roughly two-month period. Blood samples from the prospective study were shipped frozen or at room temperature prior to DNA extraction. TCRbeta CDR3 regions were amplified from genomic DNA by means of the immunoSEQ Assay, a bias-controlled multiplex PCR. In the paper's pipeline: Nucleated cell counts per sample were estimated from amplification of reference gene primers within the assay. Sequence reads were collapsed and filtered to measure the absolute abundance of every unique TCRbeta CDR3 rearrangement. For each sample, productive Simpson clonality was calculated as the square root of Simpson's diversity index across productive rearrangements. The table comes from immuneACCESS by way of TCRdb, which keeps in-frame sequences with V and J called. Part of the clones is missing from these tables; in studies checked, under half for an unresolved V gene and the rest for unknown reasons. V and J calls and clone size come straight from that table; D and trimming were deduced from the DNA. In all, the sample holds approximately 310,000 clones, and 75% to 90% of those were seen once. Less than 2.5% of the sample is taken by the ten largest.

Trimming removed 9 bases from V and 9 bases from J, leaving 16 bases between the germline ends. CDR1 KGHDR and CDR2 SFDVKD were looked up in the germline V gene. The CDR3 covers 12 residues, taking in both the cysteine and the phenylalanine. Kept here is only the CDR3 DNA, which spans 36 bases and is read in frame from base 1. Turning to this clone: What this receptor recognizes is not known. No much larger clonotype is one base removed from it; base qualities were not supplied.

The chain is assembled from TRBV24-1 and TRBJ1-1; the D gene is perhaps TRBD1, from 6 matching bases. The TCR was taken from a man between 25 and 39 years old who had recovered from COVID-19. Input material: PBMCs or T cells enriched from blood (not recorded which). In nucleotides, the sequence is TGTGCCACCGGCGGCGGGGGCTCGCAAGCTTTCTTT. The translation is CATGGGGSQAFF.